One and the same sample provided the 16 T cell receptor beta chains below, sequenced in a study of blood T cells in healthy people across ages. A second PCR of about 6 to 11 cycles used a sample-barcoded 5' primer and a J-beta primer mix. Via MiXCR, TCRdb re-called the 5' RACE reads, giving one row per CDR3 protein. The sample shows about 1.6 million distinct CDR3 sequences, about 31% of them seen only once. Sequenced input: blood. These TCRs come from a woman aged 25 to 39 in good health.

The chain couples TRBV9 to TRBJ2-1; D gene ambiguous. Germline CDR1 SGDLS, CDR2 YYNGEE. Trimming stripped 2 bases from V and 5 bases from J, with 14 bases between. This CDR3 region has 15 residues. CDR3 sequence reads: CASSVGFSSHNEQFF. The DNA of the CDR3 is TGTGCCAGCAGCGTCGGCTTTAGCTCTCACAATGAGCAGTTCTTC.

Only one count was recorded for this clonotype. The gene calls are TRBV4-1 and TRBJ1-5, with D hard to call. V was shortened by 5 bases and J by 2 bases, with 19 bases between the two germline ends. Per germline, CDR1 MGHRA and CDR2 YSYEKL. The CDR3 is 17 residues long. The CDR3 reads CASSWQEDPFGNQPQHF. In DNA form, the CDR3 reads TGCGCCAGCAGCTGGCAGGAAGATCCCTTTGGCAATCAGCCCCAGCATTTT.

About this clonotype: Mismatch with germline at one junction end may stem from a read error. The chain carries TRBV10-3 and TRBJ2-5; D gene uncertain. Germline CDR1 reads ENHRY; CDR2 reads SYGVKD. This CDR3 has 13 residues. CDR3: CALSDRLKETQYF. The CDR3 DNA reads TGTGCCCTCAGTGATCGTCTAAAGGAGACCCAGTACTTC.

The chain employs TRBV2 and TRBJ2-7; D not certain. V lost 7 bases and J lost 4, with 20 bases in between. Germline V CDR1 and CDR2: SNHLY, FYNNEI. The CDR3 has 15 residues. The CDR3 bases are TGTGCCAGCACCCCGACTGGTACGGACCTATACGAGCAGTACTTC. Its protein product is CASTPTGTDLYEQYF.

This clonotype was counted only a few times. The J gene is TRBJ2-3, the V gene TRBV7-3; possible D gene TRBD1, 5 bases. The CDR3 extends over 13 amino acids. The V gene lost 4 bases and the J gene lost 6 bases, with 11 bases spanning the gap. Germline-derived CDR1 and CDR2 are SGHTA and FQGTGA. As DNA, the CDR3 is TGTGCCAGCAGCTCACAGGTTTCGGATACGCAGTATTTT. The encoded protein is CASSSQVSDTQYF.

There are a few counts of this clonotype. The rearrangement joins TRBV12-3 or TRBV12-4 to TRBJ1-1; 9 nucleotides align to TRBD1. V was pared by 1 base and J by 6 bases, with 6 bases of the junction left unmatched. The CDR3 contains 15 residues. Here the CDR3 DNA reads TGTGCCAGCAGTTTAGACAGGGGGCGCCTCCCTGAAGCTTTCTTT. It specifies CASSLDRGRLPEAFF.

The rearrangement uses TRBV18 and TRBJ2-7; 11 nucleotides line up with TRBD2. The CDR3 has 14 amino acids. V lost 6 bases to trimming and J lost 3 bases; unmatched junction nucleotides: 4. CDR1 is KGHSH and CDR2 is LQKENI in the germline V gene. The CDR3, as DNA: TGTGCCAGCTCGGCACTAGCGGGGGACTACGAGCAGTACTTC. Protein sequence: CASSALAGDYEQYF.

This clonotype showed up just a few times. The rearrangement joins TRBV14 to TRBJ2-7, with D perhaps TRBD2 (6 bases). CDR3 size: 13 residues. The germline gives CDR1 SGHDN, CDR2 FVKESK. V lost 2 bases and J lost 3, with 8 bases in between. The CDR3 sequence: CASSQLDYYEQYF. In nucleotides, the CDR3 is TGTGCCAGCAGCCAACTGGACTACTACGAGCAGTACTTC.

The sample holds a few counts of this clonotype. The rearrangement joins TRBV20-1 to TRBJ2-5, with D possibly matching TRBD2 (5 bases). With 6 bases removed from V and 5 bases from J, the gap between germline ends came to 16 bases. Germline-derived CDR1 and CDR2 are DFQATT and SNEGSKA (reference sequence). The CDR3 sequence is 13 residues long. Here the CDR3 reads CSAGRGSGETQYF. In DNA, the CDR3 is TGCAGTGCCGGACGCGGTTCGGGGGAGACCCAGTACTTC.

This chain uses TRBV20-1 with TRBJ1-6; D not resolved. Germline CDR1 DFQATT, CDR2 SNEGSKA (reference sequence). CDR3 length equals 15 residues. V lost 3 bases and J lost 10, with 19 bases in between. The CDR3 DNA is TGCAGTGCTAGTATTTGGAAAGGGATGGAATCACCCCTCCACTTT. It specifies CSASIWKGMESPLHF.

This chain connects TRBV4-2 to TRBJ1-1; D is possibly TRBD1 (5 bases). Germline CDR1 reads LGHNA; CDR2 reads YNFKEQ. There are 16 residues in the CDR3. The V end lost 0 bases, the J end lost 1 base, and 12 bases lay between the germline ends. The CDR3 sequence: CASSQDVAGTNTEAFF. As DNA, the CDR3 is TGTGCCAGCAGCCAAGATGTTGCAGGGACGAACACTGAAGCTTTCTTT.

This clonotype was picked up one time. This may come from a read error, since a much larger clone is one base off. The chain carries TRBV6-2 or TRBV6-3 and TRBJ1-1, with D possibly being TRBD1 (5 bases). V was shortened by 6 bases and J by 4 bases, with 18 bases between the two germline ends. The CDR3 has 15 amino acids. Looked up from germline, CDR1 is MNHEY and CDR2 is SVGEGT. CDR3 DNA: TGTGCCAGCAGCAACAGGTTCTCGGGAAGCACTGAAGCTTTCTTT. Amino acids: CASSNRFSGSTEAFF.

CDR3: CASSSGTYTDTQYF. The CDR3 nucleotides are TGCGCCAGCAGCTCAGGGACCTACACAGATACGCAGTATTTT. The chain has TRBV5-1 and TRBJ2-3; perhaps D is TRBD1 or TRBD2 (5 bases each). The CDR3 runs to 14 residues. The V gene's germline CDR1 is SGHRS and CDR2 YFSETQ. The V gene lost 3 bases and the J gene lost 2 bases, with 10 bases spanning the gap.

The gene calls are TRBV7-3 and TRBJ2-1; TRBD2 matches 10 bases. V was clipped by 3 bases and J by 3 bases; unmatched bases: 2. CDR3 length: 15 residues. Germline V gives CDR1 SGHTA, CDR2 FQGTGA. CDR3 in amino acids: CASSFRTSGYNEQFF. The CDR3 bases are TGTGCCAGCAGCTTCCGGACTAGCGGCTACAATGAGCAGTTCTTC. The entire variable domain, with the rest obtained from reference TRBV7-3 and TRBJ2-1, is as follows: GAGVSQTPSNKVTEKGKYVELRCDPISGHTALYWYRQSLGQGPEFLIYFQGTGAADDSGLPNDRFFAVRPEGSVSTLKIQRTERGDSAVYLCASSFRTSGYNEQFFGPGTRLTVL.

V gene TRBV6-5 combines with J gene TRBJ2-5, with D possibly being TRBD1 or TRBD2 (5 bases each). The CDR3 runs 15 residues. V lost 2 bases and J lost 5, with 15 bases in between. Per germline, CDR1 MNHEY and CDR2 SVGAGI. The CDR3 DNA reads TGTGCCAGCAGTTACGACGGGGCGACCGGGGAGACCCAGTACTTC. This codes for CASSYDGATGETQYF.

This chain joins TRBV12-3 or TRBV12-4 and TRBJ2-3; D is unclear. The CDR3 runs to 16 residues. The V end was cut by 6 bases, the J end by 2 bases, with 18 bases between. CDR3 in DNA: TGTGCCAGCAGGGTACAAAGTGTTGCAATCACAGATACGCAGTATTTT. Its protein product is CASRVQSVAITDTQYF.